These 20 T cell receptor beta chains came from one sample sequenced in a study of naive and memory T cell subsets. Amplification of ligated cDNA took four PCR rounds with SP2 and nested alpha and beta constant primers. TCRdb redid the calling of the UMI-ligation and nested PCR reads with MiXCR, one entry per CDR3 protein. Among roughly 14,000 distinct CDR3 sequences, 5.2% were seen once, and the ten largest hold approximately 8%. As for treatment: skin biopsy from PPD injection site in Mantoux-positive individual. An oligonucleotide containing a UMI was ligated to the 3' end of TCR cDNA. The input for sequencing was skin, taken from a tuberculin skin test site. Receptor source: an adult in good health.

This clonotype was recorded a few times. The chain recombines TRBV6-1 with TRBJ1-5; D ambiguous. CDR3 length equals 14 residues. V was pared by 6 bases and J by 0 bases, with 9 bases between. Germline CDR1 is MNHNS and CDR2 is SASEGT. The CDR3 DNA follows: TGTGCCAGCAGCCCTAGGAATAGCAATCAGCCCCAGCATTTT. This encodes CASSPRNSNQPQHF.

There are a few counts of this clonotype. The chain couples TRBV30 to TRBJ1-6, with D possibly matching TRBD1 (6 bases). CDR1 is GTSNPN and CDR2 is SVGIG in the germline V gene (reference sequence). This CDR3 spans 16 amino acids. V gave up 5 bases and J gave up 5 bases, with 19 bases separating them. The CDR3 coding sequence is TGTGCCTGGTCTTCGGATGGGGGCAGAAATAATTCACCCCTCCACTTT. This sequence encodes CAWSSDGGRNNSPLHF.

There are many counts of this clonotype. V is TRBV5-4 and J is TRBJ2-2; 10 bases match TRBD2. Germline CDR1 and CDR2: SGHNT and YYREEE (reference sequence). The J segment lost 6 bases and the V segment lost 8 bases, leaving 4 bases of the junction unmatched. The CDR3 is 13 amino acids. CDR3 sequence: CASCLAGAGELFF. The CDR3 nucleotides are TGTGCCAGTTGCCTAGCGGGGGCCGGGGAGCTGTTTTTT.

In its sample, this clonotype was seen many times. This chain joins TRBV19 and TRBJ1-4; the D gene is possibly TRBD1 (5 bases). This CDR3 has 15 residues. The V end was cut by 5 bases, the J end by 0 bases, with 10 bases between. Germline CDR1 and CDR2: LNHDA and SQIVND (reference sequence). The CDR3 loop is CASSPLGATNEKLFF. CDR3 nucleotides: TGTGCCAGTAGTCCCTTAGGGGCAACTAATGAAAAACTGTTTTTT.

There are many counts of this clonotype. The genes are TRBV12-3 or TRBV12-4 and TRBJ1-1; 10 bases line up with TRBD1. The CDR3 spans 15 residues. The V segment lost 6 bases and the J segment 1 base; nucleotides outside the gene matches: 5. The CDR3 spells CASRGQGMGNTEAFF. In DNA form, the CDR3 reads TGTGCCAGCAGGGGACAGGGGATGGGGAACACTGAAGCTTTCTTT.

This clonotype was found many times. This sequence joins TRBV28 and TRBJ1-2; D not resolved. CDR1 is MDHEN, CDR2 SYDVKM, per germline. V was cut by 3 bases and J by 7 bases, with 9 bases left in between. The CDR3 has 12 amino acids. CDR3 sequence reads: CASSLKRFGYTF. The CDR3 DNA sequence: TGTGCCAGCAGTTTGAAAAGGTTTGGCTACACCTTC.

This clonotype was counted many times. The genes are TRBV7-9 and TRBJ2-7; D could derive from TRBD1 or TRBD2 (6 bases each). Germline V gives CDR1 SEHNR, CDR2 FQNEAQ (reference sequence). Trimming pared 8 bases from V and 2 bases from J, leaving 19 bases between. This CDR3 is 15 amino acids long. CDR3 protein: CASLPGGGPTYEQYF. The CDR3 DNA is TGTGCCAGCCTCCCCGGTGGGGGGCCCACCTACGAGCAGTACTTC. The full variable domain, completed using reference TRBV7-9 and TRBJ2-7, is DTGVSQNPRHKITKRGQNVTFRCDPISEHNRLYWYRQTLGQGPEFLTYFQNEAQLEKSRLLSDRFSAERPKGSFSTLEIQRTEQGDSAMYLCASLPGGGPTYEQYFGPGTRLTVT.

By frequency in the sample, this clonotype is medium-sized. The chain combines TRBV12-3 or TRBV12-4 with TRBJ2-7; D may be TRBD1 (6 bases). This CDR3 is built from 14 residues. Trimming pared 4 bases from V and 6 bases from J, leaving 16 bases between. CDR3 loop: CASSYTGILSEQYF. CDR3 nucleotides: TGTGCCAGCAGTTACACAGGGATCTTATCCGAGCAGTACTTC.

By share of the sample, this clonotype is medium-sized (0.01 to 0.1%). This chain joins TRBV2 and TRBJ2-3, with a tentative D call TRBD2 (5 bases). V was shortened by 8 bases and J by 1 base, with 16 bases between the two germline ends. This CDR3 spans 15 amino acids. From germline, CDR1 is SNHLY and CDR2 FYNNEI. In nucleotides, the CDR3 is TGTGCCAGCGGTGGAAGAGAGGGCCGCACAGATACGCAGTATTTT. The encoded protein is CASGGREGRTDTQYF.

This clonotype was detected ten times or more. The chain employs TRBV4-3 and TRBJ2-1; 8 bases match TRBD2. CDR1 is LGHNA, CDR2 YSLEER, per germline. Unmatched junction bases numbered 4, after V lost 4 bases and J lost 5 bases. The CDR3 spans 14 residues. The CDR3 DNA follows: TGCGCCAGCAGCCCCTGGACTAGCAACAATGAGCAGTTCTTC. This codes for CASSPWTSNNEQFF.

This clonotype was detected ten times or more. V gene TRBV20-1 combines with J gene TRBJ2-5; 7 nucleotides line up with TRBD2. The CDR3 loop spans 15 amino acids. The V gene end was trimmed by 5 bases and the J gene end by 3 bases; junction bases not matched to a gene: 12. Per germline, CDR1 DFQATT and CDR2 SNEGSKA (reference sequence). This chain's CDR3 is CSAPGPSGEKETQYF. The CDR3 bases are TGCAGTGCTCCCGGTCCGAGCGGGGAAAAAGAGACCCAGTACTTC.

This clonotype is labeled medium-sized (0.01 to 0.1%). This chain joins TRBV15 and TRBJ2-1; tentatively, D is TRBD1 (5 bases). The CDR3 spans 14 residues. V was trimmed by 7 bases and J by 8 bases, leaving 18 bases between them. Germline V gene lookup returns CDR1 LNHNV and CDR2 YYDKDF (reference sequence). CDR3 in DNA: TGTGCCACCAAGCAGGGATCAAGCAAAGATGAGCAGTTCTTC. Protein: CATKQGSSKDEQFF.

This clonotype has ten or more counts. The V and J genes are TRBV11-2 and TRBJ2-1; 11 positions match TRBD2. Per the germline V gene, CDR1 is SGHAT and CDR2 is FQNNGV. The CDR3 contains 21 residues. Unmatched junction bases numbered 23, after V lost 1 base and J lost 9 bases. The CDR3 loop reads CASSLGSFGASGGTIQREQFF. The DNA for the CDR3 is TGTGCCAGCAGCTTAGGATCCTTCGGGGCTAGCGGGGGGACCATTCAGCGTGAGCAGTTCTTC.

Many counts were recorded for this clonotype. The chain couples TRBV6-2 or TRBV6-3 to TRBJ1-1, with D tentatively TRBD1 (5 bases). Trimming removed 0 bases at V and 0 bases at J, with 14 bases between. This CDR3 is built from 17 residues. CDR1 is MNHEY and CDR2 is SVGEGT in the germline V gene. The CDR3 coding sequence is TGTGCCAGCAGTTACTCCAACAGGCGAAAGATGAACACTGAAGCTTTCTTT. Its translation: CASSYSNRRKMNTEAFF.

Ten or more counts support this clonotype. The chain uses TRBV6-2 or TRBV6-3 and TRBJ1-5; the D is unclear. The CDR3 is made up of 16 amino acids. Trimming removed 4 bases at V and 5 bases at J, with 18 bases between. Germline CDR1 is MNHEY and CDR2 is SVGEGT. CDR3 residues: CASSFRQTRLDQPQHF. In DNA, the CDR3 is TGTGCCAGCAGTTTTCGGCAGACCAGACTGGATCAGCCCCAGCATTTT.

The V call is TRBV12-5, the J call TRBJ2-3, with D possibly matching TRBD1 (5 bases). Between the trimmed V and J ends, which lost 5 bases and 3 bases, there was a span of 21 bases. Germline values: CDR1 LGHNT, CDR2 FRNRAP. This CDR3 contains 17 residues. The DNA of the CDR3 is TGTGCTAGTGGTCCGATAGGAATAGGGGTCTGGACAGATACGCAGTATTTT. Amino acid sequence: CASGPIGIGVWTDTQYF.

This clonotype was seen ten or more times. The rearrangement links TRBV4-2 to TRBJ1-1, with 9 bases lining up with TRBD1. CDR3 size: 15 residues. V lost 4 bases and J lost 0; bases outside the gene matches: 3. CDR1 LGHNA and CDR2 YNFKEQ come from the germline V gene. CDR3 nucleotide sequence: TGTGCCAGCAGCCGCGGACAGGGGATGAACACTGAAGCTTTCTTT. Protein sequence: CASSRGQGMNTEAFF.

This clonotype counts as medium-sized. V and J are TRBV7-2 and TRBJ2-5, with unresolved D. The CDR3 covers 15 residues. CDR1 SGHTA and CDR2 FQGNSA come from the germline V gene. The germline V and J ends were trimmed by 1 base and 7 bases, with 16 bases remaining between them. Written as DNA, the CDR3 is TGTGCCAGCAGCTTAGGTCTACCCCCCGGCGGGACCCAGTACTTC. Protein sequence: CASSLGLPPGGTQYF.

This clonotype was counted ten times or more. At one end, the junction sequence differs from germline, possibly due to a read error. V usage is TRBV7-7 and J usage is TRBJ2-5; D unclear. From germline, CDR1 is SSHAT and CDR2 FNYEAQ (reference sequence). CDR3 length equals 13 residues. Here the CDR3 reads CASSLDWGETQYF. In DNA, the CDR3 is TGTGCTAGCAGCTTAGATTGGGGAGAGACCCAGTACTTC.

By share, this clonotype ranks as medium-sized (0.01 to 0.1%). The chain links TRBV15 to TRBJ2-1, with 9 bases aligning to TRBD2. V shed 0 bases, J shed 4 bases, and the junction held 4 bases outside the gene matches. This CDR3 contains 16 residues. The V gene's germline CDR1 is LNHNV and CDR2 YYDKDF (reference sequence). CDR3 nucleotides: TGTGCCACCAGCAGAGATGCGGCGGGGGGGTACAATGAGCAGTTCTTC. This sequence encodes CATSRDAAGGYNEQFF.